Below, 21 T cell receptor beta chains from the same sample are listed, as sequenced in a study of CD8 T cells in ankylosing spondylitis. These receptors have no known antigen. Findings and caveats of the study: Among TCR beta sequences, a motif of several highly homologous variants appeared characteristic of ankylosing spondylitis blood.

TCRdb reanalysed the 5' RACE reads using MiXCR and keeps one entry per CDR3 protein. The profile shows roughly 370,000 distinct CDR3 sequences, approximately 20% of them singletons. The sample taken for sequencing was blood, either unsorted or a sorted T cell fraction (not recorded which). The receptors come from a male donor with ankylosing spondylitis.

DNA of the CDR3: TGCAGTGCTGGATCAACAGGGGGCATTTCCTACGAGCAGTACTTC. Protein: CSAGSTGGISYEQYF. The chain recombines TRBV20-1 with TRBJ2-7; 9 positions match TRBD1. The trim removed 5 bases at V and 1 base at J, leaving 9 bases unmatched. CDR3 length equals 15 residues. Germline V gene lookup returns CDR1 DFQATT and CDR2 SNEGSKA (reference sequence).

This clonotype was picked up many times. The rearrangement links TRBV5-1 to TRBJ2-7; D gene ambiguous. V lost 0 bases and J lost 0, with 10 bases in between. Germline assignment: CDR1 SGHRS and CDR2 YFSETQ. CDR3 length equals 15 residues. DNA of the CDR3: TGCGCCAGCAGCTTGGTGGGTCGAAGCTCCTACGAGCAGTACTTC. It yields the protein CASSLVGRSSYEQYF.

The V gene is TRBV27, the J gene TRBJ2-5, with D unclear. The CDR3 contains 15 residues. The germline V and J ends were trimmed by 2 bases and 3 bases, with 13 bases remaining between them. Germline V lookup: CDR1 MNHEY, CDR2 SMNVEV (reference sequence). CDR3 region: CASSLVSRHEETQYF. CDR3 in DNA: TGTGCCAGCAGTTTAGTTTCCCGTCACGAAGAGACCCAGTACTTC.

J is TRBJ2-1 and V is TRBV6-5, with D unresolved. CDR1 and CDR2 from the germline V gene are MNHEY and SVGAGI. V was shortened by 5 bases and J by 9 bases, with 11 bases between the two germline ends. The CDR3 has 12 residues. The CDR3 sequence is CASSLLGSEQFF. The CDR3 region has the DNA TGTGCCAGCAGTCTTCTAGGCAGTGAGCAGTTCTTC.

The chain combines TRBV12-3 or TRBV12-4 with TRBJ1-4; D is possibly TRBD1 (5 bases). CDR3 length equals 16 residues. V was trimmed by 4 bases and J by 5 bases, leaving 17 bases between them. The CDR3 nucleotides are TGTGCCAGCAGTTCGGGGGTAAAGGTCACCAATGAAAAACTGTTTTTT. Translating gives CASSSGVKVTNEKLFF.

V usage is TRBV4-1 and J usage is TRBJ2-1, with no clear D. There are 15 residues in the CDR3. Deletions cut 4 bases from V and 0 bases from J, with 10 bases between. Looked up from germline, CDR1 is MGHRA and CDR2 is YSYEKL. CDR3 in amino acids: CASSPSSSSYNEQFF. The DNA of the CDR3 is TGCGCCAGCAGCCCCTCCTCGAGCTCCTACAATGAGCAGTTCTTC.

V and J are TRBV14 and TRBJ2-5; possible D gene TRBD2, 6 bases. The CDR3 is made up of 15 amino acids. Between the trimmed V and J ends, which lost 1 base and 2 bases, there was a span of 11 bases. Germline V gene lookup returns CDR1 SGHDN and CDR2 FVKESK. As DNA, the CDR3 is TGTGCCAGCAGCCAAGTCCTAGCGAGACAAGAGACCCAGTACTTC. Its translation is CASSQVLARQETQYF.

This clonotype was observed at least ten times. The genes are TRBV12-3 or TRBV12-4 and TRBJ2-5; 7 bases align to TRBD1. This CDR3 has 12 residues. Germline trimming cut 5 bases from V and 5 bases from J; bases unmatched to any gene: 2. This CDR3 is CASSRGQETQYF. For the CDR3, the DNA is TGTGCCAGCAGTAGGGGGCAGGAGACCCAGTACTTC.

This chain links TRBV11-3 with TRBJ2-3; D is undetermined. With 5 bases removed from V and 2 bases from J, the gap between germline ends came to 5 bases. Germline V CDR1 and CDR2: SGHNT, YENEEA. This CDR3 is 12 amino acids long. CDR3: CASSDNTDTQYF. DNA of the CDR3: TGTGCCAGCAGCGACAACACAGATACGCAGTATTTT.

The genes are TRBV7-2 and TRBJ2-7, with a weak D call TRBD1 (5 bases). Trimming stripped 2 bases from V and 0 bases from J, with 11 bases between. CDR1 is SGHTA, CDR2 FQGNSA, per germline. The CDR3 is 15 residues long. Here the CDR3 DNA reads TGTGCCAGCAGCTTATCTAGGGGTATCTCCTACGAGCAGTACTTC. It codes for CASSLSRGISYEQYF.

The V and J genes are TRBV20-1 and TRBJ2-1, with 11 positions matching TRBD2. The CDR3 totals 16 residues. V was pared by 0 bases and J by 4 bases, with 5 bases of the junction left unmatched. Germline assignment: CDR1 DFQATT and CDR2 SNEGSKA (reference sequence). The DNA of the CDR3 is TGCAGTGCTAGAGATACTAGCGGGAGAGAGTACAATGAGCAGTTCTTC. Translated: CSARDTSGREYNEQFF.

The CDR3 bases are TGCAGTGCAGAGACCGGGACAGATAGCACAGATACGCAGTATTTT. Amino acid sequence: CSAETGTDSTDTQYF. The V gene is TRBV20-1, the J gene TRBJ2-3; 7 bases align to TRBD1. V dropped 6 bases and J dropped 0; count of bases not matched to a gene: 9. Germline V gives CDR1 DFQATT, CDR2 SNEGSKA (reference sequence). This CDR3 has 15 amino acids.

The J gene is TRBJ1-2, the V gene TRBV20-1; 12 bases are shared with TRBD1. CDR3 length: 13 amino acids. The V and J ends lost 4 bases and 8 bases, in that order; junction bases with no gene match: 5. Germline-derived CDR1 and CDR2 are DFQATT and SNEGSKA (reference sequence). CDR3 amino acids: CSANPGQGAGYTF. The CDR3 DNA follows: TGCAGTGCTAACCCGGGACAGGGGGCCGGCTACACCTTC.

The chain employs TRBV5-1 and TRBJ2-1, with 12 bases fitting TRBD1. Germline loops: CDR1 SGHRS, CDR2 YFSETQ. The CDR3 contains 16 residues. Germline trimming cut 1 base from V and 9 bases from J; bases unmatched to any gene: 8. The CDR3 is CASSLSPGQGASEQFF. CDR3 DNA sequence: TGCGCCAGCAGCTTGAGTCCGGGACAGGGGGCTAGTGAGCAGTTCTTC.

DNA of the CDR3: TGTGCCAGCAGTGAACTCGGGGTTGGGGCAGGGCCGTTCTTC. It is translated as CASSELGVGAGPFF. This rearrangement joins TRBV25-1 to TRBJ2-1; D might be TRBD1 or TRBD2, each matching 5 bases. Trimming removed 2 bases from V and 15 bases from J, with 20 bases in between. The CDR3 is made up of 14 amino acids. Germline V gene lookup returns CDR1 MGHDK and CDR2 SYGVNS.

The J gene is TRBJ2-7, the V gene TRBV5-1; the D is unclear. This CDR3 is 13 amino acids long. V was trimmed by 3 bases and J by 6 bases, leaving 13 bases between them. Germline V gives CDR1 SGHRS, CDR2 YFSETQ. DNA of the CDR3: TGCGCCAGCAGCTCAAACTTTGTGGGCGAGCAGTACTTC. Its protein product is CASSSNFVGEQYF.

This clonotype was counted a few times. This chain links TRBV20-1 with TRBJ2-7, with D perhaps TRBD1 (5 bases). The CDR3 is 14 residues long. Germline loops: CDR1 DFQATT, CDR2 SNEGSKA (reference sequence). Deletions cut 5 bases from V and 3 bases from J, with 17 bases between. For the CDR3, the DNA is TGCAGTGCTTTAGGGGTCCCACTTGACTACGAGCAGTACTTC. Translated, it gives CSALGVPLDYEQYF.

In this sample, this clonotype turned up once. V usage is TRBV3-1 and J usage is TRBJ2-2; no clear D gene. Germline-derived CDR1 and CDR2 are LGHDT and YNNKEL (reference sequence). Deletions cut 7 bases from V and 2 bases from J, with 17 bases between. CDR3 length equals 16 residues. CDR3 bases: TGTGCCAGCAACACGCTCCGGGCCGGTAACACCGGGGAGCTGTTTTTT. Translation: CASNTLRAGNTGELFF.

V gene TRBV5-1 combines with J gene TRBJ2-7; 13 nucleotides align to TRBD2. Germline V gene sequence: CDR1 SGHRS, CDR2 YFSETQ. The CDR3 length is 15 residues. The trim removed 4 bases at V and 7 bases at J, leaving 8 bases unmatched. For the CDR3, the DNA is TGCGCCAGCAGCCCAGGACTAGCGGGAGATTGGGAGCAGTACTTC. It encodes CASSPGLAGDWEQYF.

Only a few counts were recorded for this clonotype. The J gene is TRBJ1-6, the V gene TRBV6-1, with D uncertain. The germline V and J ends were trimmed by 10 bases and 7 bases, with 17 bases remaining between them. The CDR3 contains 14 residues. In germline, CDR1 is MNHNS, CDR2 SASEGT. CDR3 amino acids: CAISPWKTNSPLHF. CDR3 coding DNA: TGTGCCATATCGCCCTGGAAAACCAATTCACCCCTCCACTTT.

The chain carries TRBV19 and TRBJ2-2; 7 nucleotides align to TRBD1. CDR1 is LNHDA and CDR2 is SQIVND in the germline V gene (reference sequence). The CDR3 totals 16 residues. With V trimmed by 6 bases and J by 5 bases, 12 bases remained unmatched. The chain's CDR3 is CASRTGTVVETGELFF. The DNA of the CDR3 is TGTGCCAGTAGGACCGGGACAGTAGTAGAGACCGGGGAGCTGTTTTTT.